This T cell receptor beta chain came from a study of blood T cell repertoires in COVID-19. Overall study context: The analysed material was cDNA or gDNA that came from T cells, B-cell-depleted T cells, or PBMCs.

Per the original methods: Estimated nucleated cell counts came from reference gene primer amplification. The data were produced by immunoSEQ multiplex PCR, yet TCRdb's version contains in-frame clones alone and is incomplete. The DNA gave D and trimming, while V, J and clone size come from that table. Found here are around 320,000 clones, 75% to 85% of them singletons; the top ten hold approximately 7.5%. In this sample, this clone turned up once. The germline gives CDR1 MDHEN, CDR2 SYDVKM. Trimming cost V 10 bases and J 2 bases, with 15 bases left between them. This CDR3 is built from 14 residues. Sequenced: peripheral blood. The sequence came from a human donor in a cohort sampled during active COVID-19. The V and J genes are TRBV28 and TRBJ1-5; D possibly corresponds to TRBD1 (6 bases). The CDR3: CAITRGFGNQPQHF. CDR3 nucleotide sequence: TGTGCCATCACCAGGGGTTTCGGCAATCAGCCCCAGCATTTT.